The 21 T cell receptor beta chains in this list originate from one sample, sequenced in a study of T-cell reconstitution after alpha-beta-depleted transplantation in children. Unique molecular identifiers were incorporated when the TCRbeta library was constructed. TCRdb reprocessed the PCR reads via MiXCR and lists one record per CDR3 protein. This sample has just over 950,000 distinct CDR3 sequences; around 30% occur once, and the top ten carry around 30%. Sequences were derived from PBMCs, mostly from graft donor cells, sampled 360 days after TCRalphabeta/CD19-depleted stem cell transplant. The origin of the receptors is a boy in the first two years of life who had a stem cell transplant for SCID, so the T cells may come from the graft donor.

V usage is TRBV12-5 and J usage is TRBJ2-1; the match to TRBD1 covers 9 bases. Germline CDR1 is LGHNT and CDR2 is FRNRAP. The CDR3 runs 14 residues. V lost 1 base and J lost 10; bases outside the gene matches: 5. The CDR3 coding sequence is TGTGCTAGTGGTTTGGGGGACAGGGTAGGCGAGCAGTTCTTC. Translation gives CASGLGDRVGEQFF.

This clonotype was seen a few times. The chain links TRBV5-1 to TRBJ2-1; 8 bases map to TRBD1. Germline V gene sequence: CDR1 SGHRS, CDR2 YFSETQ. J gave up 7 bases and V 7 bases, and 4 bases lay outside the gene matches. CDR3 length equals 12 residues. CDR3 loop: CASGRQGNEQFF. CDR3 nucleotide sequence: TGCGCCAGCGGGAGACAGGGGAATGAGCAGTTCTTC.

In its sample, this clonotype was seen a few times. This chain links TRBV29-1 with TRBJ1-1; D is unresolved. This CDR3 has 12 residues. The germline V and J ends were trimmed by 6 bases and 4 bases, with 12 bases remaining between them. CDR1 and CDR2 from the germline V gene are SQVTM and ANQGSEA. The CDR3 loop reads CSVERQFTEAFF. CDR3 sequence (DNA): TGCAGCGTCGAAAGGCAGTTCACTGAAGCTTTCTTT.

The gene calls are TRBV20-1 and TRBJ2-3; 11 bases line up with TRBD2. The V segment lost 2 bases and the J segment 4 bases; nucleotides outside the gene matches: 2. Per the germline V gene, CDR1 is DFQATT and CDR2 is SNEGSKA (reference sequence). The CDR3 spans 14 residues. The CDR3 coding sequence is TGCAGTGCTAGAACTAGCGGGGGTCCAGATACGCAGTATTTT. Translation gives CSARTSGGPDTQYF.

The CDR3 here is CASSLPRPTDTQYF. The CDR3 DNA reads as TGTGCCAGCTCGCTCCCTAGGCCCACAGATACGCAGTATTTT. This chain connects TRBV5-5 to TRBJ2-3; no firm D call. CDR3 size: 14 residues. The germline V gene encodes CDR1 SGHKS and CDR2 YYEKEE (reference sequence). The V end lost 7 bases, the J end lost 2 bases, and 14 bases lay between the germline ends.

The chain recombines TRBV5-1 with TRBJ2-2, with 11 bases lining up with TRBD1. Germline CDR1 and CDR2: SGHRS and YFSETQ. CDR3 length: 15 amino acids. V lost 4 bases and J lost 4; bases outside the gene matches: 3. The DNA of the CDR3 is TGCGCCAGCAGCCGGGACAGGGGGGTCACCGGGGAGCTGTTTTTT. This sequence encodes CASSRDRGVTGELFF.

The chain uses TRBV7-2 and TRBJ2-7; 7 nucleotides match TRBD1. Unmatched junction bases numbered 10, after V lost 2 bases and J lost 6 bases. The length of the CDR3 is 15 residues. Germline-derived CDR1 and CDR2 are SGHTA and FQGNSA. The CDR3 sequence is CASSLRGQVRREQYF. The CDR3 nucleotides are TGTGCCAGCAGCTTACGTGGACAGGTACGACGCGAGCAGTACTTC.

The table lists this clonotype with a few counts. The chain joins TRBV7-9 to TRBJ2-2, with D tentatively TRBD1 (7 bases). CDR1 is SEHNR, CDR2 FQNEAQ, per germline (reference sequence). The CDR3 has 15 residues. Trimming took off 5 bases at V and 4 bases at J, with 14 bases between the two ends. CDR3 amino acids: CASSQPGGTTGELFF. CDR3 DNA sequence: TGTGCCAGCAGCCAGCCAGGGGGGACCACCGGGGAGCTGTTTTTT.

CDR3 in DNA: TGTGCCATCAGGGATTCGACCGGGGAGCTGTTTTTT. Protein: CAIRDSTGELFF. The V call is TRBV10-3, the J call TRBJ2-2; D not certain. Trimming removed 6 bases at V and 5 bases at J, with 7 bases between. From germline, CDR1 is ENHRY and CDR2 SYGVKD. The CDR3 has 12 residues.

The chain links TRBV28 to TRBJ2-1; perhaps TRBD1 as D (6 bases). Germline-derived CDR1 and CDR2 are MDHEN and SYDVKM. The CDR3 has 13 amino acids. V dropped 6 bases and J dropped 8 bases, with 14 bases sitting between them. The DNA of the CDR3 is TGTGCCAGCAGAAACCCAACAGGGTATGAGCAGTTCTTC. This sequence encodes CASRNPTGYEQFF.

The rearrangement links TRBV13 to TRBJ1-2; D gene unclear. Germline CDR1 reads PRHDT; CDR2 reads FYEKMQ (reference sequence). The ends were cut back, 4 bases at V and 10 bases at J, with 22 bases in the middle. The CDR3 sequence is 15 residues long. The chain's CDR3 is CASSSSSVGPGDYTF. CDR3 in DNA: TGTGCCAGCAGCTCCAGCTCCGTAGGGCCAGGTGACTACACCTTC.

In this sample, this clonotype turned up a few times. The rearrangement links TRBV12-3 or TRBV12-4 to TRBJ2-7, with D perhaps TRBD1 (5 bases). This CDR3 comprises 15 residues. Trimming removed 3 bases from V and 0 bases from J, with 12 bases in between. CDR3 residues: CASSFDRGSSYEQYF. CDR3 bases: TGTGCCAGCAGTTTCGATAGGGGCAGCTCCTACGAGCAGTACTTC.

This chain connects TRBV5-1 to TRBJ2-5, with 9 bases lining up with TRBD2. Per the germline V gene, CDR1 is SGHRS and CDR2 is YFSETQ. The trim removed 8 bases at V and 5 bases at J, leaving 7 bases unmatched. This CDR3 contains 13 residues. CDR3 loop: CASGGLAGETQYF. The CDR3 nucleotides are TGCGCCAGTGGGGGACTAGCAGGGGAGACCCAGTACTTC. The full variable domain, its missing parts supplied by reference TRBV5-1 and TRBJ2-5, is KAGVTQTPRYLIKTRGQQVTLSCSPISGHRSVSWYQQTPGQGLQFLFEYFSETQRNKGNFPGRFSGRQFSNSRSEMNVSTLELGDSALYLCASGGLAGETQYFGPGTRLLVL.

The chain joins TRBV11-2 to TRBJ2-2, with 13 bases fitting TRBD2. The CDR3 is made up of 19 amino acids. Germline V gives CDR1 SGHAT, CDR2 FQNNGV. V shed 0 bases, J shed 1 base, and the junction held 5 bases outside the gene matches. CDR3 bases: TGTGCCAGCAGCTTAGATCGGGGGACTAGCGGGGTGAACACCGGGGAGCTGTTTTTT. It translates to CASSLDRGTSGVNTGELFF.

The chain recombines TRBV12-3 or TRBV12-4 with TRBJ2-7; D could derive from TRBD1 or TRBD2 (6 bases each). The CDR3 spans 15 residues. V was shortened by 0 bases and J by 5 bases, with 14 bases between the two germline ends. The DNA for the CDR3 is TGTGCCAGCAGTTTAGCGGCGGAGGGGGGCCACGAGCAGTACTTC. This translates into CASSLAAEGGHEQYF.

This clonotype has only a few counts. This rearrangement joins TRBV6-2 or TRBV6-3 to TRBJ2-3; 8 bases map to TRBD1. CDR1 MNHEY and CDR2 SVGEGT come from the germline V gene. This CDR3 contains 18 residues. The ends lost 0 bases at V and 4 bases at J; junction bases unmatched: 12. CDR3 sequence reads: CASSYSLGQGRMADTQYF. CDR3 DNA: TGTGCCAGCAGTTACTCATTAGGACAGGGACGAATGGCAGATACGCAGTATTTT.

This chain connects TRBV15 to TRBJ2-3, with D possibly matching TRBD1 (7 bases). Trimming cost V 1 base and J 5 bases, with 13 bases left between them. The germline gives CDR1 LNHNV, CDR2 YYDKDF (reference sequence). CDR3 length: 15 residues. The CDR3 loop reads CATSRARGVGDTQYF. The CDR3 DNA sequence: TGTGCCACCAGCAGAGCCAGGGGGGTGGGAGATACGCAGTATTTT.

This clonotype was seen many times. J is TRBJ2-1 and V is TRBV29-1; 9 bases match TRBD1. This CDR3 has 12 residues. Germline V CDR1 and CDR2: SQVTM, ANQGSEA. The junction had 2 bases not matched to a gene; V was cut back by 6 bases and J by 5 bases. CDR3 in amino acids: CSVNRGHNEQFF. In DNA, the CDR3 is TGCAGCGTCAACAGGGGGCACAATGAGCAGTTCTTC.

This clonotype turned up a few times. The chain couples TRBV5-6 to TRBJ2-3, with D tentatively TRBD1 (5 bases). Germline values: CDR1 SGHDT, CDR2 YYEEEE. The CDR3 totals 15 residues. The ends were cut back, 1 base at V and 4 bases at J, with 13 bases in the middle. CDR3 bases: TGTGCCAGCAGCTTGTCGAAGGGGCCCTCAGATACGCAGTATTTT. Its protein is CASSLSKGPSDTQYF.

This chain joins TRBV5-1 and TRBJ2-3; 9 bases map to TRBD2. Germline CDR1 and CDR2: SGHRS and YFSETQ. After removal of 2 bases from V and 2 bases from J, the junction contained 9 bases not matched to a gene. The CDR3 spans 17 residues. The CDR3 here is CASSFVFLAGSTDTQYF. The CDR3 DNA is TGCGCCAGCAGCTTTGTATTCCTAGCGGGGTCCACAGATACGCAGTATTTT. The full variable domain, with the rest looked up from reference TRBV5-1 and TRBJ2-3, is KAGVTQTPRYLIKTRGQQVTLSCSPISGHRSVSWYQQTPGQGLQFLFEYFSETQRNKGNFPGRFSGRQFSNSRSEMNVSTLELGDSALYLCASSFVFLAGSTDTQYFGPGTRLTVL.

In DNA, the CDR3 is TGCGCCAGCAGCTTTGGAGACAGGGGTGCCGGGGAGCTGTTTTTT. It yields the protein CASSFGDRGAGELFF. This chain joins TRBV5-1 and TRBJ2-2; 8 bases are shared with TRBD1. CDR3 length: 15 amino acids. Per germline, CDR1 SGHRS and CDR2 YFSETQ. V was clipped by 2 bases and J by 6 bases; unmatched bases: 6. The full variable domain, its missing parts supplied by reference TRBV5-1 and TRBJ2-2, is KAGVTQTPRYLIKTRGQQVTLSCSPISGHRSVSWYQQTPGQGLQFLFEYFSETQRNKGNFPGRFSGRQFSNSRSEMNVSTLELGDSALYLCASSFGDRGAGELFFGEGSRLTVL.